These T cell receptor beta chains were read from a single sample in a study of control samples from healthy donors and cancer patients. Some clones are missing from TCRdb's copy, which holds only in-frame ones; the method was immunoSEQ multiplex PCR. The sample consists of 400,000 to 500,000 clones, over 75% of them appearing once. The specimen was PBMCs. These receptors originate from a man aged 35-49 years with head and neck cancer. CDR3s include the opening cysteine and the closing phenylalanine or tryptophan. D genes are given only for firm matches. Not all rows give a size; the values are once, few, many and, for expanded clones, a class.

>TRBD1|NA|TRBV3-1/TRBV3-2|TRBJ1-5
CASSQDGQGDQPQHF
TGTGCCAGCAGCCAAGACGGACAGGGGGATCAGCCCCAGCATTTT
>NA|NA|TRBV12-3/TRBV12-4|TRBJ2-1
CASSSGPEQFF
TGTGCCAGCAGTTCCGGGCCTGAGCAGTTCTTC
>NA|NA|TRBV24-1|TRBJ2-2
CATSDFEGWGAGELFF
TGTGCCACCAGTGATTTTGAGGGTTGGGGCGCCGGGGAGCTGTTTTTT
>NA|NA|TRBV18|TRBJ2-5
CASSLARSEETQYF
TGTGCCAGCTCACTAGCGAGGTCCGAAGAGACCCAGTACTTC
>NA|NA|TRBV9|TRBJ2-3
CASSASPGSDTQYF
TGTGCCAGCAGCGCATCCCCAGGGTCCGATACGCAGTATTTT
>NA|NA|TRBV4-1|TRBJ2-7
CASSQDPPRLYF
TGCGCCAGCAGCCAAGATCCGCCCCGACTCTACTTC
>NA|NA|TRBV3-1/TRBV3-2|TRBJ2-7
CASSPNPGSSYEQYF
TGTGCCAGCAGCCCAAATCCGGGTAGCTCCTACGAGCAGTACTTC
>TRBD2|NA|TRBV29-1|TRBJ2-1
CSVEVPLRTSAYNEQFF
TGCAGCGTTGAAGTCCCCCTAAGGACTAGCGCCTACAATGAGCAGTTCTTC
>NA|NA|TRBV4-1|TRBJ1-1
CASSPPPGQTEAFF
TGCGCCAGCAGCCCACCACCCGGGCAAACTGAAGCTTTCTTT
>NA|NA|TRBV28|TRBJ1-2
CASAPGGNYGYTF
TGTGCCAGCGCACCGGGCGGAAACTATGGCTACACCTTC
>NA|NA|TRBV3-1/TRBV3-2|TRBJ2-7
CASSQRNYEQYF
TGTGCCAGCAGCCAGCGGAACTACGAGCAGTACTTC
>TRBD1|NA|TRBV15|TRBJ2-7
CATSGTGQGEQYF
TGTGCCACCTCCGGGACAGGCCAAGGCGAGCAGTACTTC
>TRBD2|NA|TRBV9|TRBJ2-3
CASSVALAGSTDTQYF
TGTGCCAGCAGCGTAGCGCTAGCGGGGAGCACAGATACGCAGTATTTT
>NA|NA|TRBV6-4|TRBJ2-1
CASSAPGRRLGGEQFF
TGTGCCAGCAGTGCTCCGGGACGTCGCCTCGGGGGCGAGCAGTTCTTC
>NA|NA|TRBV6-2/TRBV6-3|TRBJ2-2
CASSSITGERVTGELFF
TGTGCCAGCAGTTCGATCACAGGAGAGCGAGTCACCGGGGAGCTGTTTTTT
>NA|NA|TRBV7-6|TRBJ2-7
CASSPTVAEPYEQYF
TGTGCCAGCAGCCCGACGGTAGCGGAGCCATACGAGCAGTACTTC
>NA|NA|TRBV15|TRBJ2-1
CATSGPSRGHEQFF
TGTGCCACCAGCGGTCCGTCGCGGGGCCATGAGCAGTTCTTC
>TRBD1|NA|TRBV2|TRBJ2-7
CASKGTAQLDEQYF
TGTGCCAGCAAGGGGACAGCCCAATTGGACGAGCAGTACTTC
>NA|once|TRBV13|TRBJ2-3
CASSFGDTQYF
TGTGCCAGCAGCTTTGGAGATACGCAGTATTTT
>NA|NA|TRBV7-3|TRBJ2-5
CASSLYGDPSTQETQYF
TGTGCCAGCAGCTTATACGGGGATCCGTCCACCCAAGAGACCCAGTACTTC
>TRBD2|NA|TRBV27|TRBJ2-1
CASSSGLVTEQFF
TGTGCCAGCAGTTCGGGACTAGTTACTGAGCAGTTCTTC
>TRBD2|NA|TRBV6-2/TRBV6-3|TRBJ2-3
CASSYSLAGRTDTQYF
TGTGCCAGCAGTTACTCCCTAGCGGGCAGAACAGATACGCAGTATTTT
>TRBD1|NA|TRBV5-6|TRBJ1-1
CASSWTGFDTEAFF
TGTGCCAGCAGCTGGACAGGGTTCGACACTGAAGCTTTCTTT
>TRBD2|NA|TRBV3-1/TRBV3-2|TRBJ2-3
CASDVLPGRGPDTQYF
TGTGCCAGCGACGTCCTACCCGGGAGGGGACCAGATACGCAGTATTTT
>TRBD1|NA|TRBV15|TRBJ1-2
CATSQGEGEDYGYTF
TGTGCCACCAGCCAGGGGGAGGGCGAGGACTATGGCTACACCTTC
>NA|NA|TRBV19|TRBJ1-5
CASKELTGQLNQPQHF
TGTGCCAGTAAAGAGCTTACCGGACAGTTGAATCAGCCCCAGCATTTT
>NA|NA|TRBV9|TRBJ1-5
CASSVGQGNQPQHF
TGTGCCAGCAGCGTAGGCCAGGGAAATCAGCCCCAGCATTTT
>TRBD1|once|TRBV6-2/TRBV6-3|TRBJ1-5
CASSSLPDRVGQPQHF
TGTGCCAGCAGTTCCCTCCCGGACAGGGTCGGTCAGCCCCAGCATTTT
>TRBD1|once|TRBV11-2|TRBJ1-4
CASSPLDRVDEKLFF
TGTGCCAGCAGCCCCCTCGACAGGGTAGATGAAAAACTGTTTTTT
>NA|NA|TRBV5-4|TRBJ2-2
CASSSPGQNTGELFF
TGTGCCAGCAGCTCTCCGGGACAGAACACCGGGGAGCTGTTTTTT
>NA|once|TRBV5-1|TRBJ2-1
CASSLEGQVPRDNEQFF
TGCGCCAGCAGCTTGGAGGGTCAGGTCCCCAGGGACAATGAGCAGTTCTTC
>NA|NA|TRBV28|TRBJ2-2
CASSLKADGELFF
TGTGCCAGCAGTTTGAAGGCTGACGGGGAGCTGTTTTTT
>NA|NA|TRBV9|TRBJ2-2
CASSVGSGRPDTGELFF
TGTGCCAGCAGCGTAGGATCGGGCAGACCGGACACCGGGGAGCTGTTTTTT
>NA|once|TRBV9|TRBJ1-5
CASSGGGPNQPQHF
TGTGCCAGCAGCGGGGGGGGCCCGAATCAGCCCCAGCATTTT
>NA|NA|TRBV19|TRBJ2-3
CASQEIDGTSSTDTQYF
TGTGCCAGTCAAGAGATTGACGGGACCTCTAGCACAGATACGCAGTATTTT
>NA|NA|TRBV5-5|TRBJ1-1
CASSLQKGTFATRMNTEAFF
TGTGCCAGCAGCCTTCAAAAAGGGACGTTCGCTACTAGGATGAACACTGAAGCTTTCTTT
>TRBD2|NA|TRBV7-9|TRBJ2-1
CASSPPGLADEQFF
TGTGCCAGCAGCCCCCCCGGACTAGCGGATGAGCAGTTCTTC
>NA|NA|TRBV5-4|TRBJ2-5
CASSFPGEETQYF
TGTGCCAGCAGCTTTCCGGGAGAAGAGACCCAGTACTTC
>NA|few|TRBV6-2/TRBV6-3|TRBJ2-2
CASSSAGGMGKTGELFF
TGTGCCAGCAGTAGTGCAGGGGGGATGGGGAAGACCGGGGAGCTGTTTTTT
>NA|few|TRBV19|TRBJ1-4
CASSFGTQNEKLFF
TGTGCCAGTAGCTTCGGGACGCAGAATGAAAAACTGTTTTTT
>TRBD2|NA|TRBV3-1/TRBV3-2|TRBJ2-5
CATSPSGSQETQYF
TGTGCCACTAGCCCTAGCGGGTCACAAGAGACCCAGTACTTC
>NA|NA|TRBV3-1/TRBV3-2|TRBJ1-3
CASSQGGSGGNTIYF
TGTGCCAGCAGCCAGGGGGGTTCAGGTGGAAACACCATATATTTT
>TRBD1|NA|TRBV16|TRBJ2-7
CASSQWGTGGPPDF
TGTGCCAGCAGCCAATGGGGGACAGGGGGCCCTCCAGACTTC
>TRBD1|NA|TRBV7-2|TRBJ1-4
CASSMDRGQIEKLFF
TGTGCCAGCAGCATGGACAGGGGGCAGATTGAAAAACTGTTTTTT